The 13 T cell receptor beta chains presented below share a single source sample, sequenced in a study of graft-versus-host responses after intestinal transplantation. Antigens of these TCRs are unknown. Sequencing used immunoSEQ multiplex PCR; TCRdb keeps in-frame clones, though not all of them. Among tens of thousands of clones listed, approximately 94% were seen once. This material consisted of unstimulated CD8+ T cells sorted from spleen or lymph node cells, taken before intestinal transplant. The receptors here all came from a human donor who received an intestinal transplant.

The chain combines TRBV5-6 with TRBJ2-1; a weak D match, TRBD2 (5 bases). CDR3 size: 13 residues. CDR1 SGHDT and CDR2 YYEEEE come from the germline V gene. Between the trimmed V and J ends, which lost 4 bases and 9 bases, there was a span of 14 bases. CDR3 DNA sequence: TGTGCCAGCAGCCCGCTCCCGGGGAGTGAGCAGTTCTTC. Translated, it gives CASSPLPGSEQFF.

The chain's CDR3 is CASSLGVGSPLHF. The CDR3 DNA follows: TGTGCCAGCAGCTTAGGGGTGGGTTCACCCCTCCACTTT. V and J are TRBV11-3 and TRBJ1-6; no definite D call. The germline gives CDR1 SGHNT, CDR2 YENEEA. This CDR3 contains 13 residues. The V end was cut by 1 base, the J end by 9 bases, with 7 bases between.

The chain joins TRBV30 to TRBJ2-2; D might be TRBD1 (6 bases). The CDR3 runs to 13 residues. Trimming left V 4 bases short and J 5 bases short, with 11 bases between. Germline CDR1 reads GTSNPN; CDR2 reads SVGIG (reference sequence). The chain's CDR3 is CAWTTGYTGELFF. The CDR3 nucleotides read TGTGCCTGGACTACAGGGTATACCGGGGAGCTGTTTTTT.

The CDR3 sequence is CASSPGQPNYGYTF. CDR3 DNA: TGTGCCAGCAGCCCCGGACAGCCCAACTATGGCTACACCTTC. V gene TRBV14 combines with J gene TRBJ1-2; D is perhaps TRBD1 (6 bases). The CDR3 covers 14 residues. CDR1 and CDR2 from the germline V gene are SGHDN and FVKESK. Trimming stripped 4 bases from V and 2 bases from J, with 11 bases between.

V and J are TRBV15 and TRBJ2-7; 11 bases agree with TRBD2. Germline CDR1 and CDR2: LNHNV and YYDKDF (reference sequence). V lost 3 bases to trimming and J lost 3 bases; unmatched junction nucleotides: 4. The CDR3 totals 15 residues. The DNA for the CDR3 is TGTGCCACCAGCAGCCCAGGGACTAGCGGCTACGAGCAGTACTTC. It is translated as CATSSPGTSGYEQYF.

The chain employs TRBV5-1 and TRBJ1-1, with D hard to call. The germline V and J ends were trimmed by 1 base and 1 base, with 5 bases remaining between them. Germline CDR1 and CDR2: SGHRS and YFSETQ. CDR3 length equals 13 residues. CDR3 in amino acids: CASSLLENTEAFF. DNA for the CDR3: TGCGCCAGCAGCTTGCTGGAGAACACTGAAGCTTTCTTT.

This chain uses TRBV5-6 with TRBJ2-3; D gene ambiguous. The CDR3 runs to 14 residues. Germline values: CDR1 SGHDT, CDR2 YYEEEE. With 1 base removed from V and 6 bases from J, the gap between germline ends came to 12 bases. The CDR3: CASSLYGTTDTQYF. The CDR3 nucleotides read TGTGCCAGCAGCTTGTACGGTACGACGGATACGCAGTATTTT.

This chain connects TRBV5-4 to TRBJ2-5, with 9 positions matching TRBD1. CDR3 length equals 14 residues. The germline gives CDR1 SGHNT, CDR2 YYREEE (reference sequence). V lost 4 bases, J lost 5 bases, and 6 bases stayed unmatched. DNA of the CDR3: TGTGCCAGCAGCCCTGACAGGGGGTGGGAGACCCAGTACTTC. Amino acid sequence: CASSPDRGWETQYF.

This clone was recorded only once. This rearrangement joins TRBV6-5 to TRBJ1-4; D is uncertain. The CDR3 totals 13 residues. V was shortened by 2 bases and J by 11 bases, with 12 bases between the two germline ends. Germline V gene data show CDR1 as MNHEY and CDR2 as SVGAGI. CDR3 protein: CASSYGTGGKLFF. In nucleotides, the CDR3 is TGTGCCAGCAGTTACGGTACCGGAGGGAAACTGTTTTTT.

The J gene is TRBJ1-1, the V gene TRBV28; D is unresolved. The CDR3 covers 14 residues. CDR1 MDHEN and CDR2 SYDVKM come from the germline V gene. Trimming left V 7 bases short and J 0 bases short, with 12 bases between. The CDR3 bases are TGTGCCAGCAAAGGGATTGGGATGAACACTGAAGCTTTCTTT. It translates to CASKGIGMNTEAFF.

V is TRBV7-6 and J is TRBJ1-4, with D possibly TRBD1 on 5 matching bases. V was clipped by 1 base and J by 3 bases, with 15 bases between them. Germline-derived CDR1 and CDR2 are SGHVS and FNYEAQ. CDR3 size: 17 residues. Written as DNA, the CDR3 is TGTGCCAGCAGCTTAGAAAGGTTGGGGGGTCCTAATGAAAAACTGTTTTTT. Residues: CASSLERLGGPNEKLFF.

The CDR3 loop reads CASGLDRGQPQHF. The CDR3 bases are TGTGCTAGTGGTTTGGACAGGGGCCAGCCCCAGCATTTT. The rearrangement links TRBV12-5 to TRBJ1-5, with 7 bases that match TRBD1. The CDR3 runs to 13 residues. The germline V gene encodes CDR1 LGHNT and CDR2 FRNRAP. The V gene end was trimmed by 1 base and the J gene end by 7 bases; junction bases not matched to a gene: 1.

The genes are TRBV5-6 and TRBJ2-1; unclear D gene. From germline, CDR1 is SGHDT and CDR2 YYEEEE. Between the trimmed V and J ends, which lost 2 bases and 2 bases, there was a span of 11 bases. This CDR3 has 15 residues. The CDR3 here is CASSFLMAAYNEQFF. CDR3 DNA: TGTGCCAGCAGCTTTCTGATGGCCGCCTACAATGAGCAGTTCTTC.